This TCR beta chain was sequenced for a study of beta chain features in type 1 diabetes. The length of the CDR3 is 15 residues. Germline V gene data show CDR1 as SEHNR and CDR2 as FQNEAQ (reference sequence). The V end was cut by 4 bases, the J end by 3 bases, with 16 bases between. This clone has just a few counts. The whole isolated RNA underwent reverse transcription, so sequencing captured expressed TCRB transcripts. Read counts averaged around 3.6 million for samples of naive, central memory and regulatory T cells. Assay used: immunoSEQ multiplex PCR; TCRdb lists only in-frame clones, some missing. This sample has about 470,000 clones; about 32% occur once, and the top ten carry about 0.065%.

The receptor was derived from a man between 18 and 29 years old in good health. Sequenced material: naive CD4+ T cells from blood. The chain carries TRBV7-9 and TRBJ2-7; the D is unclear. The CDR3 spells CASSSYRGRSYEQYF. The CDR3 nucleotides are TGTGCCAGCAGCTCCTACCGTGGCAGGAGCTACGAGCAGTACTTC.